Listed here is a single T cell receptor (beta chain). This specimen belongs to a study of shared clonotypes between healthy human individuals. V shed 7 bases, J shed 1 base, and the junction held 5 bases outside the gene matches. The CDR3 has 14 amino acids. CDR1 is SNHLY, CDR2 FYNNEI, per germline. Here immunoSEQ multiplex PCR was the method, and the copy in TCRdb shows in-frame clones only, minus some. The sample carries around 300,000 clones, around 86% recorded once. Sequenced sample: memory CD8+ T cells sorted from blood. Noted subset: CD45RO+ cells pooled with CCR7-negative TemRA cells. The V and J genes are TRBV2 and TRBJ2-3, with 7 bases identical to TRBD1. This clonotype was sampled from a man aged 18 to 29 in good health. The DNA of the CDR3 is TGTGCCAGCACTTGGACAGGACGCACAGATACGCAGTATTTT. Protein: CASTWTGRTDTQYF.